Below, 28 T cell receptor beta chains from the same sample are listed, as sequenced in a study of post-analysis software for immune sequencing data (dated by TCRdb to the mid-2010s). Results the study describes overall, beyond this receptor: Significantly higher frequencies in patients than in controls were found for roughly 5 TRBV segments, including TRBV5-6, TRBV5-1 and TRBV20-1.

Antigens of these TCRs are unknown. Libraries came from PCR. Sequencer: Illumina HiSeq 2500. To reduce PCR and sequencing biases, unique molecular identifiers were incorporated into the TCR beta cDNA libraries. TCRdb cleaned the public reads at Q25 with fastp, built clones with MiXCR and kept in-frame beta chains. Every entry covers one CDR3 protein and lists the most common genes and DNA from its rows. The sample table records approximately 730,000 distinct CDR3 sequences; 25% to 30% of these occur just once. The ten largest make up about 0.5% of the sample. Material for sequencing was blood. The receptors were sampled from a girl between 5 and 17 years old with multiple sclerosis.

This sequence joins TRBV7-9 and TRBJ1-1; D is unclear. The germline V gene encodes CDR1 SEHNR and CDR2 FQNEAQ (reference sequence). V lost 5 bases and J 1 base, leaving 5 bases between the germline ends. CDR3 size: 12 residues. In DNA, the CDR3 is TGTGCCAGCAGCCCCCAGAACACTGAAGCTTTCTTT. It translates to CASSPQNTEAFF.

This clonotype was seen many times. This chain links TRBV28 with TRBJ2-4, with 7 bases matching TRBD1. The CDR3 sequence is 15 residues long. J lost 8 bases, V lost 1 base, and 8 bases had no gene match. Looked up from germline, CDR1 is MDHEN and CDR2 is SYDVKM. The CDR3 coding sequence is TGTGCCAGCAGTTTATCCCCGACAGGGAAGGACATTCAGTACTTC. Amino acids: CASSLSPTGKDIQYF.

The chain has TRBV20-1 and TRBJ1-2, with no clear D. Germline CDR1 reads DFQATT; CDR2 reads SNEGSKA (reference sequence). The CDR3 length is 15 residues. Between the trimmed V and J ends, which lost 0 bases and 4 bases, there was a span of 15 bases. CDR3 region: CSARDPGVFAYGYTF. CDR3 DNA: TGCAGTGCTAGAGATCCCGGGGTTTTCGCCTATGGCTACACCTTC.

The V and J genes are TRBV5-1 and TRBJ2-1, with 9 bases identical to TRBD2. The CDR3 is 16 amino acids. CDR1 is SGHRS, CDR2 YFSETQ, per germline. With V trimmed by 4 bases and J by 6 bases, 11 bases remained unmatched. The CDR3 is CASSMAPSGAGNEQFF. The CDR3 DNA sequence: TGCGCCAGCAGCATGGCCCCTAGCGGGGCAGGCAATGAGCAGTTCTTC.

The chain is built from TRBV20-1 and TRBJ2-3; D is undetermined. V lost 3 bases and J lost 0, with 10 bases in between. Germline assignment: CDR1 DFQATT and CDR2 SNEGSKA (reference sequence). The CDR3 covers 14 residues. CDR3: CSARRQASTDTQYF. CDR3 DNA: TGCAGTGCTAGGCGGCAGGCCAGCACAGATACGCAGTATTTT.

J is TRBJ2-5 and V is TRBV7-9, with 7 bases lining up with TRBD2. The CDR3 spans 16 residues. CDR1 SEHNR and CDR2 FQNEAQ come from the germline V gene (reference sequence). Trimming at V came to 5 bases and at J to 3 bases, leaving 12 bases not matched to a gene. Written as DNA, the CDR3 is TGTGCCAGCAGCCAAGCACCGACTAGCCGTAAAGAGACCCAGTACTTC. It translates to CASSQAPTSRKETQYF.

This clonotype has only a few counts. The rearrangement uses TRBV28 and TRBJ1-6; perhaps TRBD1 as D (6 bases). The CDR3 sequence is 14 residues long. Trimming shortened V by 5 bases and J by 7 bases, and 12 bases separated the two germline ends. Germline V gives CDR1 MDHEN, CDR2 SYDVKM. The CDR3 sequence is CASSKPGHNSPLHF. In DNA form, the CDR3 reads TGTGCCAGCAGTAAACCGGGACACAATTCACCCCTCCACTTT.

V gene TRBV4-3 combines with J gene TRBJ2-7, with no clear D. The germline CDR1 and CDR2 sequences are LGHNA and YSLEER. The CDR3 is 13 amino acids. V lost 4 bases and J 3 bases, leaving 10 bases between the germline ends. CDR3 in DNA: TGCGCCAGCAGCCGAACCGGATACTACGAGCAGTACTTC. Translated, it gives CASSRTGYYEQYF.

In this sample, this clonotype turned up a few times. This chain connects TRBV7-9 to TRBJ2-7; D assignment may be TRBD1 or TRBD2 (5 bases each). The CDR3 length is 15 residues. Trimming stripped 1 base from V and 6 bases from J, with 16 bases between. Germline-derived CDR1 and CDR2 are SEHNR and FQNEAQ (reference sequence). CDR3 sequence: CASSLGGFMRGEQYF. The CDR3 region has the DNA TGTGCCAGCAGCTTAGGAGGATTCATGAGGGGCGAGCAGTACTTC.

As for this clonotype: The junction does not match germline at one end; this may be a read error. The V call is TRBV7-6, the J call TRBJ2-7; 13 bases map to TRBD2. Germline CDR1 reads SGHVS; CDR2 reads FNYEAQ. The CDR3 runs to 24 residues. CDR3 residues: CASSTIPRGLRLAGGRQDLYEQYF. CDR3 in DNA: TGTGCTAGCAGCACCATCCCCAGGGGGCTGAGACTAGCGGGGGGACGACAGGACCTCTACGAGCAGTACTTC.

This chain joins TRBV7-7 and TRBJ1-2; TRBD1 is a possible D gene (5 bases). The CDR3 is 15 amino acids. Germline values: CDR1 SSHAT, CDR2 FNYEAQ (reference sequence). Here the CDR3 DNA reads TGTGCTAGTCTATTAACGGGGGATACCAACTATGGCTACACCTTC. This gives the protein CASLLTGDTNYGYTF.

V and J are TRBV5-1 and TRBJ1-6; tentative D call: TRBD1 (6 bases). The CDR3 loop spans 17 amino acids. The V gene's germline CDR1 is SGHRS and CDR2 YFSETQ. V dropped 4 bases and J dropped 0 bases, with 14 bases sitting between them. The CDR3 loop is CASSRVADSSYNSPLHF. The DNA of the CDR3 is TGCGCCAGCAGCCGAGTGGCGGACAGCTCCTATAATTCACCCCTCCACTTT.

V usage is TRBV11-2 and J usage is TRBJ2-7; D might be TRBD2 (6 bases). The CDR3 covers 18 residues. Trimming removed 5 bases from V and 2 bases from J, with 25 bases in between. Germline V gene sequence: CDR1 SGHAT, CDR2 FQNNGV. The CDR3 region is CASSLQGVIVAETYEQYF. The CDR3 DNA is TGTGCCAGCAGCCTCCAAGGGGTTATTGTAGCGGAGACCTACGAGCAGTACTTC.

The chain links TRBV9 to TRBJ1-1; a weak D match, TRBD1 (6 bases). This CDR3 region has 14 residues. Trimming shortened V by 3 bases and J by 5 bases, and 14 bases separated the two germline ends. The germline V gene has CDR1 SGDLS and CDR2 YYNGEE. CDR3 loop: CASSGITGNTEAFF. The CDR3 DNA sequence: TGTGCCAGCAGCGGCATCACAGGGAATACTGAAGCTTTCTTT.

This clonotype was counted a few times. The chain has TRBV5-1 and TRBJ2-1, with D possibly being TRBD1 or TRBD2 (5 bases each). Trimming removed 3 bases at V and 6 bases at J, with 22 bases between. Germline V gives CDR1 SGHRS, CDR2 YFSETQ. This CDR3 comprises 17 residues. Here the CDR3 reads CASSSTFGAKLVNEQFF. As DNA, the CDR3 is TGCGCCAGCAGCTCGACATTCGGGGCCAAATTGGTCAATGAGCAGTTCTTC.

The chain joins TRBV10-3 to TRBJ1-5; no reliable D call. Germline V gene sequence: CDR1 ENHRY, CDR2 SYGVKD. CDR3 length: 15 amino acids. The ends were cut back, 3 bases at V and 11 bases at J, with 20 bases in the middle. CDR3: CAISEADGVFGTQHF. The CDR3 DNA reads TGTGCCATCAGTGAAGCGGACGGTGTTTTTGGAACCCAGCATTTT.

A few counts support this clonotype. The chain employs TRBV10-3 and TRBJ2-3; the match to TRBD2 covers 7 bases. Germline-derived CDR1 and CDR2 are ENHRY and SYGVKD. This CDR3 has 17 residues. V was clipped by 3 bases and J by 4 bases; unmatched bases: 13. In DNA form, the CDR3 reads TGTGCCATCAGTGAACCCACTAGCGTCCCCGTGGCAGATACGCAGTATTTT. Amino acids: CAISEPTSVPVADTQYF.

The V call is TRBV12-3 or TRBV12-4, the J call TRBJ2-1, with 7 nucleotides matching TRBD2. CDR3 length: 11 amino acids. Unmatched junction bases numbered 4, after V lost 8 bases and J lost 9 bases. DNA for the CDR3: TGTGCCAGCGGGAGGGAGGTTGAGCAGTTCTTC. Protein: CASGREVEQFF.

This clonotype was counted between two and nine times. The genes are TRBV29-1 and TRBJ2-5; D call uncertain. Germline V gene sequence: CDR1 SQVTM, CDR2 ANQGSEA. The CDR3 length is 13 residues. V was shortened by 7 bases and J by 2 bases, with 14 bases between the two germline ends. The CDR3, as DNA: TGCAGCGCCGGCCCTTCCACTCAAGAGACCCAGTACTTC. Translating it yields CSAGPSTQETQYF.

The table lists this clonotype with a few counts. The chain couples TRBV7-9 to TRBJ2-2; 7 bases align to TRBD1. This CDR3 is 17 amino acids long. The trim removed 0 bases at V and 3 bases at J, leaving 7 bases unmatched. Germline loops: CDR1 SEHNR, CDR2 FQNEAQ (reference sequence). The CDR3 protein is CASSLALVGGDTGELFF. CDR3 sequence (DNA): TGTGCCAGCAGCTTAGCTCTGGTAGGGGGCGACACCGGGGAGCTGTTTTTT.

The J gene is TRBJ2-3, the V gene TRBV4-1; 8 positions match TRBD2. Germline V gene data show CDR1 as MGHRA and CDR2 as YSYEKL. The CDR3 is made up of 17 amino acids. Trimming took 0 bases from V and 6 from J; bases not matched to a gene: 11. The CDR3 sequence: CASSQDRFAGGYDTQYF. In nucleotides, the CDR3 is TGCGCCAGCAGCCAAGATCGGTTCGCGGGGGGTTACGATACGCAGTATTTT.

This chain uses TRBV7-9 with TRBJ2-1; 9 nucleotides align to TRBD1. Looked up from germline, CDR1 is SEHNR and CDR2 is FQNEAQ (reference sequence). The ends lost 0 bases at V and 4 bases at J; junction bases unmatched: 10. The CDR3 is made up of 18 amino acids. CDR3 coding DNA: TGTGCCAGCAGCTTAGCGCCGGGAACAGGGGGCCCTTACAATGAGCAGTTCTTC. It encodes CASSLAPGTGGPYNEQFF.

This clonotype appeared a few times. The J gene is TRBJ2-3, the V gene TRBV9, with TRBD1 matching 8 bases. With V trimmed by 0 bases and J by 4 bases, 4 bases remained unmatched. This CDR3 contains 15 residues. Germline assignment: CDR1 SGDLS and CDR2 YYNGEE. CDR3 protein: CASSVAGGVPDTQYF. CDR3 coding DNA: TGTGCCAGCAGCGTAGCAGGGGGCGTCCCAGATACGCAGTATTTT.

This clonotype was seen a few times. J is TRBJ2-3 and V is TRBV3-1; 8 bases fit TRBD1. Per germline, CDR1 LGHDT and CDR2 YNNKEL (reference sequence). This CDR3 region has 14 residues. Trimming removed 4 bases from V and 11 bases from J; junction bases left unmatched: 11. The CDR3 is CASSPPLRTGMQYF. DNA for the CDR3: TGTGCCAGCAGCCCACCCTTGCGGACAGGGATGCAGTATTTT.

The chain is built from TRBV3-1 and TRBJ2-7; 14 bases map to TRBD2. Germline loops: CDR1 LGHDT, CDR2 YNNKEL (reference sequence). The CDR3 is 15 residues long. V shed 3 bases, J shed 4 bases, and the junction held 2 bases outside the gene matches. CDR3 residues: CASSQRLAGGYEQYF. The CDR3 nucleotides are TGTGCCAGCAGCCAGCGACTAGCGGGAGGGTACGAGCAGTACTTC.

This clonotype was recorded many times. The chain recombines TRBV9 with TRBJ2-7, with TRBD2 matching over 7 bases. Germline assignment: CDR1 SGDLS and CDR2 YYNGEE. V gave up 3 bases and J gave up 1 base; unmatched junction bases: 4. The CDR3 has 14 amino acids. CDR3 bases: TGTGCCAGCAGCGCGAGCGGGACTTCCTACGAGCAGTACTTC. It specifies CASSASGTSYEQYF.

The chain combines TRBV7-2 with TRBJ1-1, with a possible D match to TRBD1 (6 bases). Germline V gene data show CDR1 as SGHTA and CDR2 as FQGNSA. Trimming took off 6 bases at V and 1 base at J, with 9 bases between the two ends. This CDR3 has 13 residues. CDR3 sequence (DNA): TGTGCCAGCAGAATAGGGGGGAACACTGAAGCTTTCTTT. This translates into CASRIGGNTEAFF.

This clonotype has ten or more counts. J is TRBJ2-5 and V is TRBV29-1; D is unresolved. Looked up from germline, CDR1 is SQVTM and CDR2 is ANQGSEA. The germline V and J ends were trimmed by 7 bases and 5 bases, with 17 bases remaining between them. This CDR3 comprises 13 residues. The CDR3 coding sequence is TGCAGCGGCTCGCTCCTGAGCTGGGAGACCCAGTACTTC. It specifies CSGSLLSWETQYF. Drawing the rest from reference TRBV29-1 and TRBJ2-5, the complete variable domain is SAVISQKPSRDICQRGTSLTIQCQVDSQVTMMFWYRQQPGQSLTLIATANQGSEATYESGFVIDKFPISRPNLTFSTLTVSNMSPEDSSIYLCSGSLLSWETQYFGPGTRLLVL.